The source of this T cell receptor beta chain is a study of control samples from healthy donors and cancer patients. This CDR3 comprises 11 residues. From germline, CDR1 is MNHEY and CDR2 SVGEGT. The V gene lost 8 bases and the J gene lost 6 bases, with 10 bases spanning the gap. The repertoire was sequenced with immunoSEQ multiplex PCR; TCRdb's copy has only in-frame clones and lacks some. This sample yields over 100,000 clones, of which around 89% are seen a single time; roughly a sixth belongs to the top ten. This receptor was obtained from a woman between 50 and 59 years old in good health. The chain is built from TRBV6-2 or TRBV6-3 and TRBJ1-2; TRBD1 is a possible D gene (5 bases). Input material: blood. The CDR3 region has the DNA TGTGCCAGCGGCCCCAGGGATGGCTACACCTTC. The encoded protein is CASGPRDGYTF.